This entry lists 4 T cell receptor beta chains sequenced from one sample in a study of blood T cell repertoires in COVID-19. Clones were sequenced by immunoSEQ multiplex PCR, and TCRdb holds only the in-frame ones, with some missing. Of roughly 59,000 clones in the sample, roughly 80% were seen once. Sample: peripheral blood. The receptors were gathered from a man older than 75 with acute or convalescent COVID-19.

The CDR3 DNA sequence: TGTGCCAGCAGCCAAGAACTCGGAGGGAGGGTTCGCACAGATACGCAGTATTTT. This translates into CASSQELGGRVRTDTQYF. The gene calls are TRBV3-1 (or the pseudogene TRBV3-2) and TRBJ2-3; the match to TRBD2 covers 7 bases. The CDR3 is 18 residues long. The V gene end was trimmed by 0 bases and the J gene end by 1 base; junction bases not matched to a gene: 10. Per the germline V gene, CDR1 is LGHDT and CDR2 is YNNKEL (reference sequence).

The genes are TRBV5-1 and TRBJ2-7; TRBD1 is a possible D gene (5 bases). CDR3 size: 15 residues. Trimming took off 4 bases at V and 0 bases at J, with 14 bases between the two ends. Germline V gene sequence: CDR1 SGHRS, CDR2 YFSETQ. The CDR3 spells CASSQGGSSSYEQYF. The CDR3 coding sequence is TGCGCCAGCAGCCAGGGTGGCTCGAGCTCCTACGAGCAGTACTTC.

The chain employs TRBV14 and TRBJ2-1, with D perhaps matching TRBD1 (6 bases). The CDR3 contains 13 residues. The germline V and J ends were trimmed by 2 bases and 5 bases, with 7 bases remaining between them. In germline, CDR1 is SGHDN, CDR2 FVKESK. The CDR3 loop reads CASSQQGNNEQFF. The CDR3 nucleotides read TGTGCCAGCAGCCAACAGGGGAACAATGAGCAGTTCTTC.

In this sample, this clone turned up a few times. The CDR3: CASSLNSLSNQPQHF. The CDR3 nucleotides read TGTGCCAGCAGCTTAAACAGCCTGAGCAATCAGCCCCAGCATTTT. The rearrangement joins TRBV7-9 to TRBJ1-5, with no clear D. Between the trimmed V and J ends, which lost 2 bases and 1 base, there was a span of 9 bases. The CDR3 length is 15 residues. Germline V gene sequence: CDR1 SEHNR, CDR2 FQNEAQ (reference sequence).